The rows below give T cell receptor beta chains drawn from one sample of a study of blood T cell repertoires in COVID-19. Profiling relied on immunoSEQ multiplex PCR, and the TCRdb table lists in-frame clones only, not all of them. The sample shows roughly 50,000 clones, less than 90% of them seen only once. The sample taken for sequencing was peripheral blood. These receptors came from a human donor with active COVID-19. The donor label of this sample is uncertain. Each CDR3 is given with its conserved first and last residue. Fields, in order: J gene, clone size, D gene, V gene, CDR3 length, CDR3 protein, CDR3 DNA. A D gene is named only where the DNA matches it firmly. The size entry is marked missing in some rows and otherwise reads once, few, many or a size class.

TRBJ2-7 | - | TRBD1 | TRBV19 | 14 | CASSIVGTGYEQYF | TGTGCCAGTAGTATAGTCGGGACAGGATACGAGCAGTACTTC
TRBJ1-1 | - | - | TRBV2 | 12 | CASSDPVTEAFF | TGTGCCAGCAGTGACCCGGTCACTGAAGCTTTCTTT
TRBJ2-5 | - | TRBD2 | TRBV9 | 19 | CASSDPAGSGATYQETQYF | TGTGCCAGCAGCGACCCTGCGGGTAGCGGGGCTACCTACCAAGAGACCCAGTACTTC
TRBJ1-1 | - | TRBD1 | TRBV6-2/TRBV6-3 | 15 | CASSNPLDRAAEAFF | TGTGCCAGCAGCAACCCCCTCGACAGGGCGGCTGAAGCTTTCTTT
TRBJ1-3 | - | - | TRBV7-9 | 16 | CASSNPGVEPGNTIYF | TGTGCCAGCAGCAACCCGGGAGTGGAGCCTGGAAACACCATATATTTT
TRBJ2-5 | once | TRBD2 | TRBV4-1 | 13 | CASKIPGGETQYF | TGCGCCAGCAAGATTCCGGGGGGGGAGACCCAGTACTTC
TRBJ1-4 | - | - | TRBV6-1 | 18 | CASSGEGQGKPLNEKLFF | TGTGCCAGCAGTGGGGAGGGCCAGGGGAAACCTCTTAATGAAAAACTGTTTTTT
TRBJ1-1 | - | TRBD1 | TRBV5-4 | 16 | CASSLDTDRLLTEAFF | TGTGCCAGCAGCTTGGACACGGACAGGTTACTCACTGAAGCTTTCTTT
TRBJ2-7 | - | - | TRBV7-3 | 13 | CASSLGEAYEQYF | TGTGCCAGCAGCTTAGGGGAGGCCTACGAGCAGTACTTC
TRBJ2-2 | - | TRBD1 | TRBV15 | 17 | CATSRLRDSRNAGELFF | TGTGCCACCAGCAGACTAAGGGACAGCCGGAACGCCGGGGAGCTGTTTTTT
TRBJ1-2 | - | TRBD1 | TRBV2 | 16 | CASSYPGTGGLYGYTF | TGTGCCAGCAGTTACCCGGGGACAGGGGGCTTGTATGGCTACACCTTC
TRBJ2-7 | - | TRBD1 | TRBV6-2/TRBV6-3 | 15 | CASSHHRDRNYEQYF | TGTGCCAGCAGTCATCACCGGGACAGAAACTACGAGCAGTACTTC
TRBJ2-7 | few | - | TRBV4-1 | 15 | CASSHLSGISYEQYF | TGCGCCAGCAGCCACCTGTCAGGGATCTCCTACGAGCAGTACTTC
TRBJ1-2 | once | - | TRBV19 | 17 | CASSSGQPSFLHYGYTF | TGTGCCAGTAGTTCAGGACAGCCATCCTTCCTTCACTATGGCTACACCTTC
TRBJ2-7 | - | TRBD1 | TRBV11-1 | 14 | CASSLGTGAGEQYF | TGTGCCAGCAGCTTAGGGACAGGGGCTGGCGAGCAGTACTTC
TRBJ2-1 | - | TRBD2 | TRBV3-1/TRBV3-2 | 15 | CASSQGGGRDNEQFF | TGTGCCAGCAGCCAAGGGGGCGGGAGGGACAATGAGCAGTTCTTC
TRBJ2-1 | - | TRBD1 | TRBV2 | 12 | CASSKDRGEAFF | TGTGCCAGCAGTAAGGACAGGGGTGAAGCGTTCTTC
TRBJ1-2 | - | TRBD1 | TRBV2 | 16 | CASSQATGTGIVGYTF | TGTGCCAGCAGTCAAGCGACCGGGACAGGAATAGTTGGCTACACCTTC
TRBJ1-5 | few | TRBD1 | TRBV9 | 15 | CASSASPRGDQPQHF | TGTGCCAGCAGCGCCTCTCCCAGGGGGGATCAGCCCCAGCATTTT
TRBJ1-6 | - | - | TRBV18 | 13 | CASSPGLESPLHF | TGTGCCAGCTCACCGGGGCTGGAGTCACCCCTCCACTTT
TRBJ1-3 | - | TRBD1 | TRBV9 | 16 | CASSARTGASGNTIYF | TGTGCCAGCAGCGCCAGAACAGGGGCCTCTGGAAACACCATATATTTT
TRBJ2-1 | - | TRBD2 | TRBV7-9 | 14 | CASSRGAGGNEQFF | TGTGCCAGCAGCCGAGGGGCGGGGGGTAATGAGCAGTTCTTC
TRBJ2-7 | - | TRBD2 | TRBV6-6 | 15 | CASSPRTSGGSEQYF | TGTGCCAGCAGCCCCAGGACTAGCGGGGGAAGCGAGCAGTACTTC
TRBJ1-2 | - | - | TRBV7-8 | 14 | CASSLEAINYGYTF | TGTGCCAGCAGCTTAGAAGCGATTAACTATGGCTACACCTTC
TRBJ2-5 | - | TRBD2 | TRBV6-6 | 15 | CASRRGSGVQETQYF | TGTGCCAGCAGAAGGGGTAGCGGGGTACAAGAGACCCAGTACTTC
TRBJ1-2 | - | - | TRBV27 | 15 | CASSSGWTSLYGYTF | TGTGCCAGCAGTTCAGGGTGGACATCTCTCTATGGCTACACCTTC
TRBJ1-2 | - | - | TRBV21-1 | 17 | CASSKGDRGRRHYGYTF | TGTGCCAGCAGCAAAGGAGACAGGGGTCGCAGGCACTATGGCTACACCTTC
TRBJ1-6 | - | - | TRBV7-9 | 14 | CASSWEGTHSPLHF | TGTGCCAGCAGCTGGGAGGGGACCCATTCACCCCTCCACTTT
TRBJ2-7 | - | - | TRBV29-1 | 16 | CSVEDPELRGSYEQYF | TGCAGCGTTGAAGATCCTGAATTAAGGGGCTCCTACGAGCAGTACTTC
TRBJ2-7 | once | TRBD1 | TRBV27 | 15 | CASSLSPGTAYEQYF | TGTGCCAGCAGTTTATCACCCGGGACAGCCTACGAGCAGTACTTC
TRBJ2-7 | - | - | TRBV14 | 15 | CASSQMRYGLGEQYF | TGTGCCAGCAGCCAGATGAGGTACGGTCTGGGCGAGCAGTACTTC